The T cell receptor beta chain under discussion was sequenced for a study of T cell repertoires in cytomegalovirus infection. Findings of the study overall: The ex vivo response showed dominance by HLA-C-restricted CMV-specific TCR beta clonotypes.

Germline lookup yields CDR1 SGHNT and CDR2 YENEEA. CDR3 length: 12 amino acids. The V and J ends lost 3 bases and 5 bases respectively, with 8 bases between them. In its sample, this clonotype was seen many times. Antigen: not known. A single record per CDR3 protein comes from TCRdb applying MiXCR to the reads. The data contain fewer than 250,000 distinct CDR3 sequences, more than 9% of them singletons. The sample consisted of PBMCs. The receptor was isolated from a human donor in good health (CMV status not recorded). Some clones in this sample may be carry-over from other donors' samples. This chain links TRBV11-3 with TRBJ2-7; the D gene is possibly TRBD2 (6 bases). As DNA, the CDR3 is TGTGCCAGCAGCTTGGAGGGACACGAGCAGTACTTC. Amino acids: CASSLEGHEQYF.